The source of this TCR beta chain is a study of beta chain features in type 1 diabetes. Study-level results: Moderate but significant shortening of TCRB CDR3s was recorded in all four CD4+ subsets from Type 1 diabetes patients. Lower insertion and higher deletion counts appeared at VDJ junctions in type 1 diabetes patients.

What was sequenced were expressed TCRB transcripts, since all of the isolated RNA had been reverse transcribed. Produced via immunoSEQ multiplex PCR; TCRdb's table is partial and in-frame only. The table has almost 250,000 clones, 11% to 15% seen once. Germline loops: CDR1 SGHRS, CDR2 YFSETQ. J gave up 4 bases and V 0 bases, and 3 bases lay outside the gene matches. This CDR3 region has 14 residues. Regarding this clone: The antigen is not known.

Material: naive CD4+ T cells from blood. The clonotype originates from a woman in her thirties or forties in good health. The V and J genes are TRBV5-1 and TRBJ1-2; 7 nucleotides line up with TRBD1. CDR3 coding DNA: TGCGCCAGCAGCTTGGCTGGACAGGTCTATGGCTACACCTTC. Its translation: CASSLAGQVYGYTF.